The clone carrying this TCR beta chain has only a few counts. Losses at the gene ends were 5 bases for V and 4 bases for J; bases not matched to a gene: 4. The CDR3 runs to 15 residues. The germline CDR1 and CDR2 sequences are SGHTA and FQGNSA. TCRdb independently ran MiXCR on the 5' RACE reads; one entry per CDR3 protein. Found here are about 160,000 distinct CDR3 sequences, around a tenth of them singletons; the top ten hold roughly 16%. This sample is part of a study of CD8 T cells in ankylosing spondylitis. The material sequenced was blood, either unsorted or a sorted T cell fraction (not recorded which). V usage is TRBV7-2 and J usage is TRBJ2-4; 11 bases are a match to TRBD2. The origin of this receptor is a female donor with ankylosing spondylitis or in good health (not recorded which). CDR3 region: CASSHLAGGKNIQYF. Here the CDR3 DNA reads TGTGCCAGCAGCCACCTAGCGGGGGGAAAAAACATTCAGTACTTC.